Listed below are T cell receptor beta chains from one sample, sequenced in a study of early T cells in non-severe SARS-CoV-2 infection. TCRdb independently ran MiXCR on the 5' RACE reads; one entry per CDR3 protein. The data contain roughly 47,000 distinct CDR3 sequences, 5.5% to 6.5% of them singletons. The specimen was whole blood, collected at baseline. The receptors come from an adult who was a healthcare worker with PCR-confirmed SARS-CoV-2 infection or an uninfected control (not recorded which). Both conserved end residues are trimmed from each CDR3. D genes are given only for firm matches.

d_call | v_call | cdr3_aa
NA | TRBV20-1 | SALLPNYGYT
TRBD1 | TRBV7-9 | ASSSKTGSNEKLF
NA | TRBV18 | ASSPKARGSSYNSPLH
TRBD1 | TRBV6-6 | ASTPPGQGWNGYT
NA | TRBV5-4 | ASSLMGSRVHEQY
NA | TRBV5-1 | ASTPYVSADTQY
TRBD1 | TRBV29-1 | SVSPGQGVTNEKLF
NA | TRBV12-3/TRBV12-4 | ASSPRGHSSGNTIY
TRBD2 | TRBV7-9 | ASSRGGVWAKNIQY
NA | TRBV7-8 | ASSLVGRNTEAF
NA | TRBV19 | ASTPRENQPQH